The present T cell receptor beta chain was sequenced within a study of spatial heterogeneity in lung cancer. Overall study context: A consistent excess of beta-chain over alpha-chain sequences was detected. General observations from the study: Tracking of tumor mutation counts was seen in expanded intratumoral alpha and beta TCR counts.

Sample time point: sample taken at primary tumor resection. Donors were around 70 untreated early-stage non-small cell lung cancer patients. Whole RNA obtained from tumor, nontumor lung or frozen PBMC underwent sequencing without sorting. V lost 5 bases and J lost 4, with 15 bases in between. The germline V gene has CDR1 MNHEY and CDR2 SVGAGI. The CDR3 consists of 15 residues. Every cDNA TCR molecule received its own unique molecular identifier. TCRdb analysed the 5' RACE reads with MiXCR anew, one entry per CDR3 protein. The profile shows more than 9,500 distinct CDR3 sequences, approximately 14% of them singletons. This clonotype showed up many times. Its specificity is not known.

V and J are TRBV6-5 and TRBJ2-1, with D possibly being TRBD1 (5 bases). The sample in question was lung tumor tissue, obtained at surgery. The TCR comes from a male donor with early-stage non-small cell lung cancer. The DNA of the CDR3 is TGTGCCAGCAGTGCCCAGGGAACCTTATACAATGAGCAGTTCTTC. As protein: CASSAQGTLYNEQFF.